This T cell receptor (beta chain) was found in a study of blood T cell repertoires in COVID-19. This table comes from immunoSEQ multiplex PCR, and its TCRdb copy is limited to in-frame clones, with some not included. Of around 200,000 clones listed, approximately 85% are singletons. This clone has more than one count but fewer than ten. V was clipped by 2 bases and J by 3 bases, with 4 bases between them. The CDR3 runs to 12 residues. The clonotype originates from a woman of 80 years or more with acute or convalescent COVID-19. The chain has TRBV12-3 or TRBV12-4 and TRBJ2-5; D is unclear. The sequenced material came from peripheral blood. The CDR3 DNA follows: TGTGCCAGCAGTTTACGGGAAGAGACCCAGTACTTC. Encoded protein: CASSLREETQYF.